A single T cell receptor beta chain is shown here with its context. Germline V CDR1 and CDR2: KGHDR, SFDVKD. Trimming pared 7 bases from V and 6 bases from J, leaving 16 bases between. The CDR3 extends over 14 amino acids. Original handling: Nucleated cell counts were estimated from reference gene primer amplification. The method was immunoSEQ multiplex PCR; TCRdb's version includes in-frame clones alone and lacks a portion of them. The DNA was the basis for D and trimming; V, J and clone size are from that table. The sample lists 50,000 to 75,000 clones, about 75% occurring once. The data derive from a study of blood T cell repertoires in COVID-19. Study in general: Material from acute and convalescent COVID-19 was sourced from the United States, Italy and Spain.

This chain uses TRBV24-1 with TRBJ2-3, with a possible D match to TRBD2 (6 bases). This receptor was obtained from a woman older than 75 with acute or convalescent COVID-19. Input material: peripheral blood. CDR3 nucleotide sequence: TGTGCCACCAGCGGGGGAACCCCACAGGATACGCAGTATTTT. Its translation is CATSGGTPQDTQYF.